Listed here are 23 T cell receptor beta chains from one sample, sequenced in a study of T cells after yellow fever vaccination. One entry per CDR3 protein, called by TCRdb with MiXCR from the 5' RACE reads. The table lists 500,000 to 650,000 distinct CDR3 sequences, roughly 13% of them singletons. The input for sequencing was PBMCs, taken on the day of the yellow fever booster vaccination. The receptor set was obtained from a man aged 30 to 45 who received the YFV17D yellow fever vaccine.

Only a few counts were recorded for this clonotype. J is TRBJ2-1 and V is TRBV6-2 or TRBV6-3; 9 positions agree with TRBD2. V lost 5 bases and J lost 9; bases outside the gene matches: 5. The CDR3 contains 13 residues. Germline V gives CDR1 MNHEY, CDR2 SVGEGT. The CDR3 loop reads CASSRIAGAEQFF. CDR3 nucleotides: TGTGCCAGCAGTCGAATAGCGGGAGCTGAGCAGTTCTTC.

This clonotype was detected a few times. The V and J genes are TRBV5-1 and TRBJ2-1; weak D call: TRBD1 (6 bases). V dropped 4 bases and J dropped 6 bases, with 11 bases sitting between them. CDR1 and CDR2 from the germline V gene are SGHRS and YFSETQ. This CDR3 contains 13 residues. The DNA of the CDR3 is TGCGCCAGCAGCCCGACAGGTTCCAATGAGCAGTTCTTC. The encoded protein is CASSPTGSNEQFF.

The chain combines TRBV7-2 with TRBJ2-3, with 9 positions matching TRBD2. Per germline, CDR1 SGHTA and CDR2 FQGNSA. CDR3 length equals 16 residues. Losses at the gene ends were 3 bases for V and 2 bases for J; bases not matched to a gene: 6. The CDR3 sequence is CASSFLAGSPTDTQYF. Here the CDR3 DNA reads TGTGCCAGCAGCTTCCTAGCGGGATCCCCCACAGATACGCAGTATTTT.

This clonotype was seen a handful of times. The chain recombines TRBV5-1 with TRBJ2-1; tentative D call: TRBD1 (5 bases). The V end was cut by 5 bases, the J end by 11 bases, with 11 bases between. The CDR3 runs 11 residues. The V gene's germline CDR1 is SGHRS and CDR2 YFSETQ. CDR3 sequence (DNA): TGCGCCAGCAGTCTGACAGACAAGCAGTTCTTC. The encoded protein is CASSLTDKQFF.

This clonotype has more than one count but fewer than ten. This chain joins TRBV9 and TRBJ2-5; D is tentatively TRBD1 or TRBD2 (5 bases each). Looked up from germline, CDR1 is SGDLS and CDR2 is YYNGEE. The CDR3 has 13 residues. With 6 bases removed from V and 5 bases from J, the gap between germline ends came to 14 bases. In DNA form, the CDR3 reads TGTGCCAGCAACCGGGACGGGGCGGAGACCCAGTACTTC. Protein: CASNRDGAETQYF. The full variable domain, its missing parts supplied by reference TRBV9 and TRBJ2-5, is DSGVTQTPKHLITATGQRVTLRCSPRSGDLSVYWYQQSLDQGLQFLIQYYNGEERAKGNILERFSAQQFPDLHSELNLSSLELGDSALYFCASNRDGAETQYFGPGTRLLVL.

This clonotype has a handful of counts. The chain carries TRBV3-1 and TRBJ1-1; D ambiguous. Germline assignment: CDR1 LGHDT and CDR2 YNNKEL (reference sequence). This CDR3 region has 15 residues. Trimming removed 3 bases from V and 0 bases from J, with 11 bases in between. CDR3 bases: TGTGCCAGCAGCCAGAATACGAGGGTGAACACTGAAGCTTTCTTT. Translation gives CASSQNTRVNTEAFF. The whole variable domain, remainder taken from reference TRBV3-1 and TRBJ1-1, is DTAVSQTPKYLVTQMGNDKSIKCEQNLGHDTMYWYKQDSKKFLKIMFSYNNKELIINETVPNRFSPKSPDKAHLNLHINSLELGDSAVYFCASSQNTRVNTEAFFGQGTRLTVV.

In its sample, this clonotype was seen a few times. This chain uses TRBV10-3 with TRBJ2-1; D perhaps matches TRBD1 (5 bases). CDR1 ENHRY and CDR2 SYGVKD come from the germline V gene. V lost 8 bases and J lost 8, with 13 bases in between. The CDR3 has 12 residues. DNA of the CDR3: TGTGCCATCGGGAAGGGGCCTGATGAGCAGTTCTTC. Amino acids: CAIGKGPDEQFF.

CDR3 sequence reads: CSASSPEGRWYNEQFF. CDR3 bases: TGCAGTGCTAGTTCCCCCGAGGGCCGATGGTACAATGAGCAGTTCTTC. J is TRBJ2-1 and V is TRBV20-1; tentatively, D is TRBD2 (5 bases). Trimming shortened V by 3 bases and J by 4 bases, and 19 bases separated the two germline ends. The CDR3 spans 16 residues. CDR1 and CDR2 (germline): DFQATT, SNEGSKA (reference sequence).

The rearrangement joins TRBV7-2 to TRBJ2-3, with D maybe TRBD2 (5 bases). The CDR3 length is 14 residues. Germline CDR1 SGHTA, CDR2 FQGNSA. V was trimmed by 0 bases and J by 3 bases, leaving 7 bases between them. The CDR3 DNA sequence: TGTGCCAGCAGCTTAGCCCTAGCTACAGATACGCAGTATTTT. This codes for CASSLALATDTQYF.

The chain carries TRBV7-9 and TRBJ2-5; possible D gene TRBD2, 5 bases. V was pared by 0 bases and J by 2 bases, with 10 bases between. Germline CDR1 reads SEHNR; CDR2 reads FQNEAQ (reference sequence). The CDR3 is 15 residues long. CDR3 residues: CASSLAELVQETQYF. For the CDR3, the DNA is TGTGCCAGCAGCTTAGCGGAACTAGTACAAGAGACCCAGTACTTC.

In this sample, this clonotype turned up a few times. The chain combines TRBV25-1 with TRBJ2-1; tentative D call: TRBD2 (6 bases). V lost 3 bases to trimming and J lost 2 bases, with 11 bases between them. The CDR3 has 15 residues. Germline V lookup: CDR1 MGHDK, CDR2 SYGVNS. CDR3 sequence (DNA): TGTGCCAGCAGTGAGTCGGGGGACCCCTACAATGAGCAGTTCTTC. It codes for CASSESGDPYNEQFF. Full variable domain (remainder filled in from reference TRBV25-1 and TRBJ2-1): EADIYQTPRYLVIGTGKKITLECSQTMGHDKMYWYQQDPGMELHLIHYSYGVNSTEKGDLSSESTVSRIRTEHFPLTLESARPSHTSQYLCASSESGDPYNEQFFGPGTRLTVL.

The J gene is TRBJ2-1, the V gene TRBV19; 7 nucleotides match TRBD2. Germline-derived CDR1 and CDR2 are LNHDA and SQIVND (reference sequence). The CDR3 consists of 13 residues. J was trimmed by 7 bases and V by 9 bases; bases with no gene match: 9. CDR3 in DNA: TGTGCCAGCAACAACGCGGGAGTGAATGAGCAGTTCTTC. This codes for CASNNAGVNEQFF.

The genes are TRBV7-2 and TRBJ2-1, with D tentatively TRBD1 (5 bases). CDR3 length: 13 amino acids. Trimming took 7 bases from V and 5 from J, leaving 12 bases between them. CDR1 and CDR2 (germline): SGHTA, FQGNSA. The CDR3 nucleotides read TGTGCCAGCATGGGGCCCCCCCACAATGAGCAGTTCTTC. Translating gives CASMGPPHNEQFF.

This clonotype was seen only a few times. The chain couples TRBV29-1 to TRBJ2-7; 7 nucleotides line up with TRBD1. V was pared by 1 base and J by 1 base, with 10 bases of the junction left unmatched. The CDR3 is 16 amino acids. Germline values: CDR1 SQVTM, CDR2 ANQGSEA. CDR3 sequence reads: CSVEARDSHISYEQYF. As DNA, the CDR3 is TGCAGCGTTGAAGCCCGGGACAGCCACATATCCTACGAGCAGTACTTC.

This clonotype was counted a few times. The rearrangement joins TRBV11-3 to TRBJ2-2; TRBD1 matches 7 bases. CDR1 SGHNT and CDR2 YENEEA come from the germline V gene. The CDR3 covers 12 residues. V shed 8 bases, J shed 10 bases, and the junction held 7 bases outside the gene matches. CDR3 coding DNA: TGTGCCAGCGGATCACAGGGGACGGAGCTGTTTTTT. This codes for CASGSQGTELFF.

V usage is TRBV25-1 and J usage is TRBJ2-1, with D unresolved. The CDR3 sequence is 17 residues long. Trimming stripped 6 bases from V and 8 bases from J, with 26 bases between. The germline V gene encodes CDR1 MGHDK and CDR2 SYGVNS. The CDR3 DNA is TGTGCCAGCAGCACCTCTAGGTTTCCCCGCCTCGTCGATGAGCAGTTCTTC. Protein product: CASSTSRFPRLVDEQFF.

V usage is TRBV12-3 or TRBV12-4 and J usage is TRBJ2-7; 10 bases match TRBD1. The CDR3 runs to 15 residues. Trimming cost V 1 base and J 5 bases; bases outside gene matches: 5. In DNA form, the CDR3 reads TGTGCCAGCAGTTTAGTAGGGACAGGGGAGAACGAGCAGTACTTC. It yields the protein CASSLVGTGENEQYF.

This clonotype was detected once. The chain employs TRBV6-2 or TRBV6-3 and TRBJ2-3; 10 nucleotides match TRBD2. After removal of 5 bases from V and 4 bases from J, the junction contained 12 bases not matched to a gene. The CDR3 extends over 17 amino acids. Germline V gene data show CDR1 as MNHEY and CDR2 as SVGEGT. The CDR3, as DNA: TGTGCCAGCAGTCCTACTGAGGGGCTAGCGGGAGCAGATACGCAGTATTTT. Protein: CASSPTEGLAGADTQYF.

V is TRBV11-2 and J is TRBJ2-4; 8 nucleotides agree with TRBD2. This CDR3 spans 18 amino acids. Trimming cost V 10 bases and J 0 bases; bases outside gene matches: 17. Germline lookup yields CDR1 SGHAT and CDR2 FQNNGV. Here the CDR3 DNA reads TGTGCCACCGGAGGGGATAGCGGGAACCCACTAGCCAAAAACATTCAGTACTTC. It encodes CATGGDSGNPLAKNIQYF.

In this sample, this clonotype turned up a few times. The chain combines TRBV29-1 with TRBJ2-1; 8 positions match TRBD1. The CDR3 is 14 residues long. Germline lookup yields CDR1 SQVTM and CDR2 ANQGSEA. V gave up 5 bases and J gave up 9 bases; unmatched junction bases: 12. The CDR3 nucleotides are TGCAGCGTTTACGTAGGCAGGGGGCTTATTGAGCAGTTCTTC. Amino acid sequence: CSVYVGRGLIEQFF.

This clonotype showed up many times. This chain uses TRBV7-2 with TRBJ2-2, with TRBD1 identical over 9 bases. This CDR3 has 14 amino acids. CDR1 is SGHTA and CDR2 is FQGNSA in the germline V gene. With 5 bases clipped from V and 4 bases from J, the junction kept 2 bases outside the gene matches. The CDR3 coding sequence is TGTGCCAGCAGCGGGACAGGGTTCACCGGGGAGCTGTTTTTT. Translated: CASSGTGFTGELFF.

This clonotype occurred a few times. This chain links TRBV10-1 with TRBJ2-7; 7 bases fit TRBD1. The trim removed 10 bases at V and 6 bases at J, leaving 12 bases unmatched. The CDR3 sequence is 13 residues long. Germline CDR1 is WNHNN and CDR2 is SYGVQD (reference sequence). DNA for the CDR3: TGCGCCACCTCGGACAGGAGCCTCATCGAGCAGTACTTC. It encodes CATSDRSLIEQYF.

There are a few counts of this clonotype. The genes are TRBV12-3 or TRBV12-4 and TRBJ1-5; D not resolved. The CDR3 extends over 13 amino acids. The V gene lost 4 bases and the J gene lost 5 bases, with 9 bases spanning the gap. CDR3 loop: CASSSGLYQPQHF. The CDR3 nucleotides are TGTGCCAGCAGTTCCGGGCTATATCAGCCCCAGCATTTT.